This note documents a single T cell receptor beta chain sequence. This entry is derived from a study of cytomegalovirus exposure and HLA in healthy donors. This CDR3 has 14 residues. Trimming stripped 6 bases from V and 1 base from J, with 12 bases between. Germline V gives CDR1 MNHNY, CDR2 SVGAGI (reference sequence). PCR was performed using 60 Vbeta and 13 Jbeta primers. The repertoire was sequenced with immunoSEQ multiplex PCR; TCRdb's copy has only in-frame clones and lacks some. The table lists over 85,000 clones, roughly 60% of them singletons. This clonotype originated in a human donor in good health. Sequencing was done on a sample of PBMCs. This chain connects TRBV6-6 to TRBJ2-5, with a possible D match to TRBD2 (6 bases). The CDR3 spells CASRNGGSQETQYF. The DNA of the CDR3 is TGTGCCAGCAGGAATGGGGGGTCCCAAGAGACCCAGTACTTC.